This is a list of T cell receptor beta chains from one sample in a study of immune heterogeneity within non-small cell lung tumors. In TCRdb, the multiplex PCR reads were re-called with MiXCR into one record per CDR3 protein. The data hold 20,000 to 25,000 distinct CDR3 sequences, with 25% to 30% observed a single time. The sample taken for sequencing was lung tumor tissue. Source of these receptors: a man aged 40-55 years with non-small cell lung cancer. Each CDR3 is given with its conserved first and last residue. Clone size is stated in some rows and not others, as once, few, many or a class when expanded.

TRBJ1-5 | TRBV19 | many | CASTRQTASNQPQHF
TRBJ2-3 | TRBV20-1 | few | CSASFQGTDTQYF
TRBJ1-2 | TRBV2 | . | CASSGVLAGLRGYTF
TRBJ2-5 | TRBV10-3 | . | CAIGGGETQYF
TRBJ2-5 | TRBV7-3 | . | CASSLSGGTQYF
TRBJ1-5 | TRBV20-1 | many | CSASLGGRGGTGQPQHF
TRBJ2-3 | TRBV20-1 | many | CSATTPRIGYGWADTQYF
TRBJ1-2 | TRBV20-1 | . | CSARDGTNYGYTF
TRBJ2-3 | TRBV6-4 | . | CASSDQGASTDTQYF
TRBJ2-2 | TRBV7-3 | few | CASSSTGTGELFF
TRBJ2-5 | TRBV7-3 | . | CASSPGRLETQYF
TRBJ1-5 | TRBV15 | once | CSTSRQGNQPQHF
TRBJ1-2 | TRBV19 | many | CASWGRANYGYTF
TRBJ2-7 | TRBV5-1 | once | CDSSQQGSPYEQYF
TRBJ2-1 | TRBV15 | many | CATSRDRGRQNEQFF
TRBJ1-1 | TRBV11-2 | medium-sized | CASSSRQVYAFF
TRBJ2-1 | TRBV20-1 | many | CSASGTNTGNEQFF
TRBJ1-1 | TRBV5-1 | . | CASSLDGQMNTEAFF
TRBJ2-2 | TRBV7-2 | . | CVSSLAGTHTNTGELFF
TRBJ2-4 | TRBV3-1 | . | CASSQGGSNIQYF
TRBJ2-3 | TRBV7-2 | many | CASSLGGRTDTQYF
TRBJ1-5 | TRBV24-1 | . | CATSGRQGSNQRQHF
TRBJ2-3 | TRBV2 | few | CASSPGTPVSDTQYF
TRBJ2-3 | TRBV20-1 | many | CSASTDTQYF
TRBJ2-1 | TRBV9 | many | CASSVGVGTGSNEQFF
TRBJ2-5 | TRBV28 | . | CASTLESDLLETQYF
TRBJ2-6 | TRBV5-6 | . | CATSLEGSGANVLTF
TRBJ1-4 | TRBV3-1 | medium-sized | CASSRTEKLFF
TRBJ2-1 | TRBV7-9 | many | CASSPDRLEQFF
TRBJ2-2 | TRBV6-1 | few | CASSYLPSQSGRVFGELFF
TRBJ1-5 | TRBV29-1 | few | CSARDSNQPQHF
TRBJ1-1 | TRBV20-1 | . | CSAEGRGRLDPEAFF
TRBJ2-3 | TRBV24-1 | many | CATSDPGLVPDTQYF
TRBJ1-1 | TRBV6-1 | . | CASDFVSLTEAFF
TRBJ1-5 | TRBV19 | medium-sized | CASSPIRGVTNQPQHF
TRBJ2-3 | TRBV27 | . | CSSSLSFASTDTQYF
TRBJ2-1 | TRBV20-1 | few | CSATTSGRLSNEQFF
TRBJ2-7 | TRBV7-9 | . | CGSSFSSGEQYF
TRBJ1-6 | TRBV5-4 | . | CASSFSFQGASYNSPLHF
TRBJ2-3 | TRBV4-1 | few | CASSSVGGGGPDTQYF
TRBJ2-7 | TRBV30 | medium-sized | CAWRYVGGSDEQYF
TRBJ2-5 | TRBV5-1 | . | CASSWRQIQETQYF
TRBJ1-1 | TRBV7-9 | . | CASSSPRVSGRDTEAFF
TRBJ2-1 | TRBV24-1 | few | CATKPSGRDEQFF
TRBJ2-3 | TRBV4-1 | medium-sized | CASSDRTASTDTQYF
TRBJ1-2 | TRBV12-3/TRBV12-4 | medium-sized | CASRPPGEAYGYTF
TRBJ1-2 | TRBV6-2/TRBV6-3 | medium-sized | CASSYGPGRGYTF
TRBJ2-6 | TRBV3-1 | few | CASSRPPTGAGANVLTF
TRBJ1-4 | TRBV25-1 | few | CASNAGIGSEKLFF
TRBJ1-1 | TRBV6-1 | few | CASSRRTGTEKTEAFF
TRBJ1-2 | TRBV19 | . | CASSIGTVVGSSGNTF
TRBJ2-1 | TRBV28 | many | CASSSSGLAELTYNEQFF
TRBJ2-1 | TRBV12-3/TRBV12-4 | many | CASSFGTSGVGEQFF
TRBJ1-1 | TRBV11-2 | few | CASSWNFEGMIPFF
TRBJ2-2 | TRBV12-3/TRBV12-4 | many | CASSFGPGELFF
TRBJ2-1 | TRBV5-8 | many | CASSLDGDWSYNEQFF
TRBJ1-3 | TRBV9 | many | CASSVEPVSGNTIYF
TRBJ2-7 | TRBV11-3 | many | CASSLAGPSYEQYF
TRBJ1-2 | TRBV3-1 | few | CASSQVDSPGRGYTF